The rows below give T cell receptor beta chains drawn from one sample of a study of blood T cell dynamics during melanoma immunotherapy. Data came from immunoSEQ multiplex PCR; TCRdb stores just in-frame clones and leaves some out. Altogether about 9,600 clones are present, approximately 90% being singletons, with the ten largest covering around 10%. The sample in question was blood, obtained from a patient treated with checkpoint blockade. The source of these receptors is a human donor with melanoma. Each CDR3 is given with its conserved first and last residue. The D gene is left open where the match is weak.

D gene	CDR3 length	V gene	J gene	CDR3 DNA	CDR3 protein
.	13	TRBV11-2	TRBJ1-1	TGTGCCAGCAGCTTCGCACTCCTCACTGAAGCTTTCTTT	CASSFALLTEAFF
.	11	TRBV4-1	TRBJ2-7	TGCGCCAGCAGCAATTGCTACGAGCAGTACTTC	CASSNCYEQYF
.	13	TRBV28	TRBJ2-3	TGTGCCAGCATAGGGGGGGGGACAGATACGCAGTATTTT	CASIGGGTDTQYF
TRBD1	14	TRBV7-2	TRBJ2-7	TGTGCCAGCAGCTCAGGGACAGGGCACTACGAGCAGTACTTC	CASSSGTGHYEQYF
TRBD1	15	TRBV5-8	TRBJ1-5	TGTGCCAGCAGCCTGGGACAGGGCCTCAATCAGCCCCAGCATTTT	CASSLGQGLNQPQHF
TRBD1	14	TRBV6-1	TRBJ1-1	TGTGCCAGCTTCCCCAGGGGGCGAGGCACTGAAGCTTTCTTT	CASFPRGRGTEAFF
TRBD1	13	TRBV6-5	TRBJ1-5	TGTGCCAGCAGTTACCATAGACAGGGCGGAGAACATTTT	CASSYHRQGGEHF
.	16	TRBV7-2	TRBJ1-5	TGTGCCAGCAGCTTAGCGGGATTGAGATTGAATCAGCCCCAGCATTTT	CASSLAGLRLNQPQHF
.	15	TRBV7-9	TRBJ2-7	TGTGCCAGCACTCAGGGACGGCGGAGCTCCTACGAGCAGTACTTC	CASTQGRRSSYEQYF
.	14	TRBV15	TRBJ1-6	TGTGCCACCAGCAGAGACAGATCCACTTCACCCCTCCACTTT	CATSRDRSTSPLHF
.	15	TRBV11-3	TRBJ2-5	TGTGCCAGCAGCTTAGCAACGGGCGGAGTAGAGACCCAGTACTTC	CASSLATGGVETQYF
TRBD2	17	TRBV7-2	TRBJ2-3	TGTGCCAGCAGCTTATTAGGGACTAGCGTAAGCACAGATACGCAGTATTTT	CASSLLGTSVSTDTQYF
TRBD2	13	TRBV11-1	TRBJ2-1	TGTGCCAGCAGCTTACTAGCGGGGGGGCAGGTGTTCTTC	CASSLLAGGQVFF
TRBD2	16	TRBV7-2	TRBJ2-1	TGTGCCAGCAGCTCGTGGGGGCTAGCGGGAGTGGATGAGCAGTTCTTC	CASSSWGLAGVDEQFF
.	13	TRBV7-7	TRBJ2-2	TGTGCCAGCAGCTCGGGGCGAGGGGGGGAGCTGTTTTTT	CASSSGRGGELFF
.	19	TRBV4-1	TRBJ1-1	TGCGCCAGCAGCCAAGTAGGGCTGTCAGTTCGGACATGGAACACTGAAGCTTTCTTT	CASSQVGLSVRTWNTEAFF